A selection of T cell receptor beta chains follows, all from one sample in a study of blood T cell repertoires in COVID-19. Repertoires were generated with immunoSEQ multiplex PCR, while TCRdb's copy carries only in-frame clones and drops some. The sample lists over 150,000 clones, 80% to 85% seen once, with over 6.5% in the top ten. Sequencing used PBMCs or T cells enriched from blood (not recorded which). The receptors originated from a man aged 35 to 55 who had recovered from COVID-19. CDR3s include the opening cysteine and the closing phenylalanine or tryptophan. A D gene is named only where the DNA matches it firmly. Size tells how often a clone was seen (once, few, many) or the class of an expanded clone, and some rows leave it out.

TRBJ1-2 - TRBV7-9 - CASSLDKQGYTF TGTGCCAGCAGCTTAGATAAGCAAGGCTACACCTTC
TRBJ1-2 - TRBV6-5 - CASSLDLGGPNGYTF TGTGCCAGCAGCCTGGACCTAGGGGGACCCAATGGCTACACCTTC
TRBJ2-3 - TRBV6-5 TRBD1 CASRPGQGTDTQYF TGTGCCAGCAGGCCGGGACAGGGCACAGATACGCAGTATTTT
TRBJ1-4 - TRBV7-2 - CASSLVYGNNEKLFF TGTGCCAGCAGCTTAGTATACGGTAATAATGAAAAACTGTTTTTT
TRBJ2-2 - TRBV5-1 - CASSLGQGDTGELFF TGCGCCAGCAGCTTAGGGCAGGGTGACACCGGGGAGCTGTTTTTT
TRBJ2-7 - TRBV6-5 - CASRMTGGGSGEQYF TGTGCCAGCAGGATGACAGGAGGTGGGAGCGGAGAGCAGTACTTC
TRBJ1-1 - TRBV18 - CASSPRRPSNTEAFF TGTGCCAGCTCACCACGGCGGCCTTCGAACACTGAAGCTTTCTTT
TRBJ2-3 - TRBV5-1 TRBD2 CASRRTSGTDTQYF TGCGCCAGCAGGCGGACTAGCGGAACAGATACGCAGTATTTT
TRBJ1-1 - TRBV28 - CASSRGGSNTEAFF TGTGCCAGCAGTCGTGGGGGGTCGAACACTGAAGCTTTCTTT
TRBJ1-2 - TRBV2 TRBD1 CASSETGEVNYGYTF TGTGCCAGCAGTGAAACAGGGGAAGTTAACTATGGCTACACCTTC
TRBJ1-2 - TRBV30 - CALEGQETANYGYTF TGTGCTCTGGAGGGTCAGGAGACAGCTAACTATGGCTACACCTTC
TRBJ1-2 - TRBV7-2 - CASSPGTSSGGYTF TGTGCCAGCAGCCCCGGAACGAGTTCAGGGGGCTACACCTTC
TRBJ2-7 - TRBV4-2 - CASSQDYVYEQYF TGTGCCAGCAGCCAAGACTATGTCTACGAGCAGTACTTC
TRBJ1-2 - TRBV19 - CASSRQGVYGYTF TGTGCCAGTAGTCGCCAGGGCGTCTATGGCTACACCTTC
TRBJ2-7 - TRBV7-2 - CASSLVGGLYGEQYF TGTGCCAGCAGCTTAGTTGGGGGGTTATACGGCGAGCAGTACTTC
TRBJ1-4 - TRBV9 - CASSVGGGNEKLFF TGTGCCAGCAGCGTAGGAGGGGGAAATGAAAAACTGTTTTTT
TRBJ2-2 - TRBV5-5 TRBD1 CASSLTGQGSGELFF TGTGCCAGCAGCTTGACGGGACAGGGGTCCGGGGAGCTGTTTTTT
TRBJ1-1 - TRBV7-6 - CASSYPFFDRRMNTEAFF TGTGCCAGCAGCTACCCGTTTTTTGACAGGCGGATGAACACTGAAGCTTTCTTT
TRBJ1-5 - TRBV27 - CASKVGTGSNQPQHF TGTGCCAGCAAGGTAGGAACAGGGAGCAATCAGCCCCAGCATTTT
TRBJ2-1 once TRBV7-9 - CASSQVQGAGDEQFF TGTGCCAGCAGCCAAGTACAGGGAGCCGGAGATGAGCAGTTCTTC